The T cell receptor (beta chain) under discussion was sequenced for a study of blood T cell repertoires in COVID-19 (TCRdb year 2020). Regarding the research as a whole: Samples from collaborators originated in the United States, Italy and Spain and spanned both the acute and convalescent phases of COVID-19. The prospective study material was composed of cDNA or gDNA derived from T cells, B-cell-depleted T cells, or PBMCs. Deeply sampled blood TCRbeta repertoires from subjects exposed to, actively infected with, or recovered from COVID-19 were included in the dataset. The repertoires were released in a freely available public database meant as a resource for research on the immune response to SARS-CoV-2. Samples came from the ongoing ImmuneRACE study (first 160 participants) plus 1,254 subjects from 6 global collaborators. Sample metadata almost always included a de-identified subject ID, COVID-19 status, age in years and sex. Where HLA class I and class II types were available, the types were taken from metadata supplied by the sample provider, not from assay-based typing.

TCRbeta CDR3 regions were amplified from genomic DNA using the immunoSEQ Assay, a bias-controlled multiplex PCR. In the authors' own workflow: Nucleated cell counts per sample were estimated from amplification of reference gene primers within the assay. Sequence reads were collapsed and filtered to measure the absolute abundance of every unique TCRbeta CDR3 rearrangement. For each sample, productive Simpson clonality was calculated as the square root of Simpson's diversity index across productive rearrangements. TCRdb retrieved this table from immuneACCESS and kept in-frame rearrangements only. Not all clones are present; in checked studies, unresolved V genes account for under half, and no reason is known for the remainder. D and trimming come from the DNA, and the V and J calls and clone size come from that table. This sample gives 30,000 to 40,000 clones in total; about nine tenths of them show up just once. Of the sample, around 1.8% falls within the top ten clones.

CDR1 is given as SGHRS and CDR2 as YFSETQ, both from the germline V gene. The CDR3, from cysteine to phenylalanine, totals 13 residues. Only the CDR3 DNA is retained, 39 bases long and in frame from the first base. Between the V and J ends, shortened by 3 bases and 4 bases respectively, the junction contains 9 bases. Collaborating institutions collected whole blood in K2EDTA tubes following their own protocols. For TCRbeta analysis, collaborators shipped samples as frozen whole blood, isolated PBMCs, or DNA extracted from either of those sample types. To note about this clone: Its antigen specificity is not known. The record has no base qualities; no much larger clone is one base away.

Study-wide findings and limitations: The quantity of clinical and demographic metadata differed by source and by participant and was supplied without curation.

Sequenced: peripheral blood. The TCR comes from a man in his fifties or sixties with active or convalescent COVID-19. The chain employs TRBV5-1 and TRBJ2-3, with TRBD2 perhaps the D gene, on 6 matching bases. CDR3 reads: CASSWDSPDTQYF. The sequenced DNA: TGCGCCAGCAGCTGGGACTCACCAGATACGCAGTATTTT.